This T cell receptor (beta chain) was identified in a study of blood T cell repertoires in COVID-19. Overall study: From the United States, Italy and Spain came samples of acute and convalescent COVID-19.

The junction had 1 base not matched to a gene; V was cut back by 5 bases and J by 1 base. Germline CDR1 reads MDHEN; CDR2 reads SYDVKM. This CDR3 is built from 14 residues. As handled by the study authors: Counts of nucleated cells, estimated from reference gene primer amplification, were obtained. Sequencing was performed with immunoSEQ multiplex PCR; in TCRdb, only in-frame clones are kept and a portion is missing. Clone size and the V and J calls come from that table; the DNA yielded D and trimming. This sample has under 350,000 clones, with 70% to 90% found just once. This chain connects TRBV28 to TRBJ2-1, with 8 bases aligning to TRBD1. Sequenced: PBMCs or T cells enriched from blood (not recorded which). This receptor was obtained from a woman aged 35 to 49 with acute COVID-19. The CDR3 spells CASSRTGSYNEQFF. The CDR3 DNA sequence: TGTGCCAGCAGTCGGACAGGGTCCTACAATGAGCAGTTCTTC. Looking up the rest from reference TRBV28 and TRBJ2-1 gives the full variable domain: DVKVTQSSRYLVKRTGEKVFLECVQDMDHENMFWYRQDPGLGLRLIYFSYDVKMKEKGDIPEGYSVSREKKERFSLILESASTNQTSMYLCASSRTGSYNEQFFGPGTRLTVL.